This T cell receptor (beta chain) was retrieved from a study of metastatic and nonmetastatic thyroid tumors. About the research overall: The study looked at repertoires side by side in blood and in tumor or nodule tissue from malignant and benign thyroid patients.

Findings of the study overall: The study reportedly found significantly higher TCR beta diversity in malignant thyroid tumors than benign nodules, in blood and tumor.

Authors' data handling: A papillary thyroid cancer distant-metastasis classifier was built from CDR3 differences across clinicopathological groups. Through MiXCR, TCRdb re-clonotyped the PCR reads. TCRdb, not the original authors, processed these V and J calls. The sample holds roughly 93,000 clones, 12% seen once. This clone was seen many times. The antigen remains undetermined. J was trimmed by 7 bases and V by 4 bases; bases with no gene match: 7. The germline V gene encodes CDR1 ENHRY and CDR2 SYGVKD. This CDR3 has 15 residues. No treatment had been given to any patient before thyroid surgery. Sequencing was done on a sample of blood. J is TRBJ2-1 and V is TRBV10-3, with 10 bases identical to TRBD1. This sequence was found in a female donor with papillary thyroid cancer or a benign thyroid nodule (not recorded which). Some clones in this sample may be carry-over from other donors' samples. CDR3 sequence reads: CAISGARDRGNEQFF. In DNA, the CDR3 is TGTGCCATCAGTGGAGCCCGGGACAGGGGTAATGAGCAGTTCTTC.